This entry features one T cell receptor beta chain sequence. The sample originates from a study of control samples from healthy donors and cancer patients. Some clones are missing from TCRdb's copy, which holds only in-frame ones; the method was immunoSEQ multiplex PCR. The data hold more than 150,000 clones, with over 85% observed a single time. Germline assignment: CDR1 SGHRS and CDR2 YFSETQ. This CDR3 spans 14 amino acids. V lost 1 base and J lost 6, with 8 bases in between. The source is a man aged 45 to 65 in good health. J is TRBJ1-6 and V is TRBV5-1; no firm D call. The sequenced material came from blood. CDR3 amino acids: CASSLRSTNSPLHF. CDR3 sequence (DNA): TGCGCCAGCAGCTTGCGGAGCACTAATTCACCCCTCCACTTT.